This TCR beta chain emerged from a study of T cell responses to AZD1222 COVID-19 vaccine. Across the whole study: Analyses pooled second doses at about 4 or about 12 weeks. Study-wide results and limits: Just a handful of AZD1222 recipients tested seropositive at baseline. Following two doses of AZD1222, Spike-specific TCR breadth and depth rose. Unmutated regions of variants are reportedly targeted by nearly half of spike-specific TCRs.

About this clone: The antigen is undetermined.

TCRdb's table, derived via immunoSEQ multiplex PCR, lists solely in-frame clones and lacks some. The repertoire consists of fewer than 110,000 clones, with approximately 90% occurring once and the leading ten covering approximately 1.3%. After removal of 3 bases from V and 3 bases from J, the junction contained 12 bases not matched to a gene. Germline lookup yields CDR1 KGHDR and CDR2 SFDVKD. The CDR3 totals 18 residues. This chain joins TRBV24-1 and TRBJ2-2; TRBD1 matches at 7 bases. The source is an adult in good health. Sample: peripheral blood, taken on day 0 of AZD1222 vaccination. This CDR3 is CATSDTPTGSVYTGELFF. The CDR3 nucleotides read TGTGCCACCAGTGATACCCCGACAGGGAGTGTGTACACCGGGGAGCTGTTTTTT.